This is a list of T cell receptor beta chains from one sample in a study of cytomegalovirus exposure and HLA in healthy donors. The table came from immunoSEQ multiplex PCR; TCRdb's copy has only in-frame clones and leaves some out. In the table there are 100,000 to 120,000 clones, 74% of which are singletons. Sequences were obtained from PBMCs. These receptors all come from a middle-aged woman in good health and CMV-seropositive. CDR3s include the opening cysteine and the closing phenylalanine or tryptophan. The D gene is left open where the match is weak. Clone size is given for some rows only: seen once, a few or many times, or a class if the clone is expanded.

v_call	j_call	clone_size	d_call	cdr3_nt	cdr3_aa
TRBV7-2	TRBJ2-3	.	.	TGTGCCAGCAGCTTTCGAGCGGCGGACACAGATACGCAGTATTTT	CASSFRAADTDTQYF
TRBV5-4	TRBJ2-1	.	.	TGTGCCAGCAGCTCAGGGTTGGGGTACAATGAGCAGTTCTTC	CASSSGLGYNEQFF
TRBV7-2	TRBJ2-7	.	TRBD2	TGTGCCAGCAGCTTAGAACGGGCTAGCGGGAGGTTCGGTCCCTACGAGCAGTACTTC	CASSLERASGRFGPYEQYF
TRBV29-1	TRBJ2-5	few	.	TGCAGCGTTGGGGGCCAGGGGGAGACCCAGTACTTC	CSVGGQGETQYF
TRBV5-4	TRBJ2-1	.	TRBD2	TGTGCCAGCAGCCCAGGGACTAGACTAGGCGAGCAGTTCTTC	CASSPGTRLGEQFF
TRBV7-5	TRBJ2-2	.	.	TGTGCCAGAAGCAAGGGACTAGCGGGGGACACCGGGGAGCTGTTTTTT	CARSKGLAGDTGELFF
TRBV18	TRBJ2-5	.	TRBD1	TGTGCCAGCTCACCCGATCCGACAGGGAAAGGAGCGCCGACAGAGACCCAGTACTTC	CASSPDPTGKGAPTETQYF
TRBV6-5	TRBJ2-7	few	.	TGTGCCAGCAGTTACCGCAAGGACTTCTACGAGCAGTACTTC	CASSYRKDFYEQYF
TRBV19	TRBJ1-2	.	TRBD1	TGTGCCAGTTGTTCCGGGACAGCCGAGGGGGACTATGGCTACACCTTC	CASCSGTAEGDYGYTF
TRBV4-1	TRBJ1-6	.	TRBD1	TGCGCCAGCAGCCAAGGCGGACAGGGGAAGAAGAATTCACCCCTCCACTTT	CASSQGGQGKKNSPLHF
TRBV19	TRBJ1-5	.	TRBD1	TGTGCCAGTAGTACGCGCTCGACAGGGTTAGGAGATCAGCATTTT	CASSTRSTGLGDQHF
TRBV19	TRBJ1-1	.	.	TGTGCCAGTAGTACGGGGGTTTCCACTGAAGCTTTCTTT	CASSTGVSTEAFF
TRBV19	TRBJ1-5	.	TRBD1	TGTGCCAGTAGTACGGGACAGAGACATCAGCCCCAGCATTTT	CASSTGQRHQPQHF
TRBV6-1	TRBJ2-1	.	TRBD1	TGTGCCAGCAGAGGGACAGGGGTAAGAGATGAGCAGTTCTTC	CASRGTGVRDEQFF
TRBV7-9	TRBJ1-2	once	TRBD1	TGTGCCAGCTCCCGACAGGGGAACTATGGCTACACCTTC	CASSRQGNYGYTF
TRBV6-1	TRBJ2-7	few	.	TGTGCCAGCAGTGAAGGGGCGGGGTCTCCCCGCGAGCAGTACTTC	CASSEGAGSPREQYF
TRBV5-1	TRBJ1-1	few	.	TGCGCCAGCAGCTTGGTCGGGAGGGGGAGTACTGAAGCTTTCTTT	CASSLVGRGSTEAFF
TRBV6-1	TRBJ2-7	.	TRBD2	TGTGCCAGCAGTGGACTAGCGGGGGGGTACGAGCAGTACTTC	CASSGLAGGYEQYF
TRBV11-3	TRBJ2-7	.	TRBD1	TGTGCCAGCAGCTTAGTACATTTGTCTATCCAGGGGGCCCACGAGCAGTACTTC	CASSLVHLSIQGAHEQYF
TRBV7-2	TRBJ1-1	.	.	TGTGCCAGCAGCTGGGACTCGAACACTGAAGCTTTCTTT	CASSWDSNTEAFF
TRBV18	TRBJ1-4	once	.	TGTGCCAGCTCACCACCTTCCAGTAAGAATGAAAAACTGTTTTTT	CASSPPSSKNEKLFF
TRBV7-6	TRBJ2-1	.	TRBD2	TGTGCCAGCAGCTTTCGGACTAGCGGGGCGAATGAGCAGTTCTTC	CASSFRTSGANEQFF
TRBV7-6	TRBJ2-1	.	.	TGTGCCAGCAGCCATCAGTCGGAGGGTAGGGAGCAGTTCTTC	CASSHQSEGREQFF
TRBV29-1	TRBJ2-2	.	.	TGCAGCGTTGGACACCCCACCGGGGAGCTGTTTTTT	CSVGHPTGELFF
TRBV18	TRBJ1-5	.	.	TGTGCCAGCTCACCGGCAGTCAATCAGCCCCAGCATTTT	CASSPAVNQPQHF